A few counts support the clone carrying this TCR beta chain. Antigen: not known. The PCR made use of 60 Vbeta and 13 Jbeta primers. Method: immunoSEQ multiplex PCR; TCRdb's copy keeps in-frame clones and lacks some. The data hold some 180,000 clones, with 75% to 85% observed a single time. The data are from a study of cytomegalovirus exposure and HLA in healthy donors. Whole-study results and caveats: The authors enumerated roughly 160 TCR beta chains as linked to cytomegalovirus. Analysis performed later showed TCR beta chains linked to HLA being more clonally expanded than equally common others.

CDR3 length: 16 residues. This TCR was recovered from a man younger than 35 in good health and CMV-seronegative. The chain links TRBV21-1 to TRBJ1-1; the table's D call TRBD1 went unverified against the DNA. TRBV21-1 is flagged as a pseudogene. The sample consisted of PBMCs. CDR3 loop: CASSKVRGQGNTEAFF. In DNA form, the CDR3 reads TGTGCCAGCAGCAAAGTGAGGGGACAGGGGAACACTGAAGCTTTCTTT.